The next 13 T cell receptor beta chains were all read from a single sample in a study of cytomegalovirus exposure and HLA in healthy donors. Primers: 60 Vbeta forward and 13 Jbeta reverse. Repertoires were generated with immunoSEQ multiplex PCR, while TCRdb's copy carries only in-frame clones and drops some. The sample comprises just under 250,000 clones, roughly 87% of which are singletons, and over 5% rests with the top ten. Material for sequencing was PBMCs. The origin of the receptors is a woman between 40 and 50 years old in good health and CMV-seropositive.

This clone was seen a handful of times. In DNA form, the CDR3 reads TGCGCCAGCAGCCAAGATGTAACAGGGGTTGGGGCCAACGTCCTGACTTTC. Its protein is CASSQDVTGVGANVLTF. V and J are TRBV4-1 and TRBJ2-6, with TRBD1 identical over 7 bases. CDR3 length: 17 residues. The germline gives CDR1 MGHRA, CDR2 YSYEKL. V trimming: 0 bases; J trimming: 3 bases; junction bases outside the gene matches: 5.

This rearrangement joins TRBV7-9 to TRBJ1-2, with unresolved D. V lost 0 bases, J lost 7 bases, and 6 bases lay in between. Germline loops: CDR1 SEHNR, CDR2 FQNEAQ (reference sequence). The CDR3 totals 12 residues. DNA of the CDR3: TGTGCCAGCAGCTTAGCAACATCTGGCTACACCTTC. It codes for CASSLATSGYTF.

CDR3 loop: CASSTSGGAGDTQYF. The CDR3, as DNA: TGTGCCAGCAGCACAAGCGGGGGGGCCGGGGATACGCAGTATTTT. The chain joins TRBV7-2 to TRBJ2-3; 10 nucleotides agree with TRBD2. Unmatched junction bases numbered 8, after V lost 5 bases and J lost 6 bases. This CDR3 spans 15 amino acids. Germline assignment: CDR1 SGHTA and CDR2 FQGNSA. Variable domain in full (rest from reference TRBV7-2 and TRBJ2-3): GAGVSQSPSNKVTEKGKDVELRCDPISGHTALYWYRQSLGQGLEFLIYFQGNSAPDKSGLPSDRFSAERTGGSVSTLTIQRTQQEDSAVYLCASSTSGGAGDTQYFGPGTRLTVL.

V usage is TRBV11-3 and J usage is TRBJ2-5, with D maybe TRBD1 (5 bases). CDR3 length: 17 amino acids. V lost 1 base, J lost 1 base, and 16 bases lay in between. Germline CDR1 SGHNT, CDR2 YENEEA. The CDR3 DNA follows: TGTGCCAGCAGCTTAGGCCTGGACACGTCGTCCCAAGAGACCCAGTACTTC. This gives the protein CASSLGLDTSSQETQYF.

The genes are TRBV11-3 and TRBJ2-1, with D perhaps TRBD2 (6 bases). With 1 base removed from V and 12 bases from J, the gap between germline ends came to 22 bases. CDR3 size: 16 residues. In germline, CDR1 is SGHNT, CDR2 YENEEA. The CDR3 nucleotides are TGTGCCAGCAGCTTAGGGCGGACTATACCCGAATTAGGGCAGTTCTTC. It codes for CASSLGRTIPELGQFF. The full variable domain, completed using reference TRBV11-3 and TRBJ2-1, is EAGVVQSPRYKIIEKKQPVAFWCNPISGHNTLYWYLQNLGQGPELLIRYENEEAVDDSQLPKDRFSAERLKGVDSTLKIQPAELGDSAVYLCASSLGRTIPELGQFFGPGTRLTVL.

This clone has a single count. At the DNA level, this CDR3 is encoded by other sequences in the same sample as well. The chain links TRBV30 to TRBJ2-7, with TRBD1 matching over 9 bases. The V gene end was trimmed by 2 bases and the J gene end by 12 bases; junction bases not matched to a gene: 14. Germline V gene sequence: CDR1 GTSNPN, CDR2 SVGIG (reference sequence). This CDR3 is built from 14 residues. Written as DNA, the CDR3 is TGTGCCTGGAGTCCAATACCGGGACAGGGACCGGTGTACTTC. Translation: CAWSPIPGQGPVYF.

The chain has TRBV6-5 and TRBJ2-5; a weak D match, TRBD1 (8 bases). CDR1 and CDR2 from the germline V gene are MNHEY and SVGAGI. The CDR3 covers 13 residues. V dropped 7 bases and J dropped 11 bases, with 20 bases sitting between them. In DNA form, the CDR3 reads TGTGCCAGCACAAGGCCACAGGGGGGGGAGCAGTACTTC. Its translation is CASTRPQGGEQYF.

This clone showed up just a few times. The genes are TRBV5-1 and TRBJ2-2; TRBD1 matches 9 bases. CDR1 SGHRS and CDR2 YFSETQ come from the germline V gene. Trimming cost V 4 bases and J 7 bases; bases outside gene matches: 8. The CDR3 covers 15 residues. As DNA, the CDR3 is TGCGCCAGCAGCAACCAGGGACAGGGCTACGGGGAGCTGTTTTTT. It encodes CASSNQGQGYGELFF.

The rearrangement links TRBV7-3 to TRBJ2-6; D might be TRBD2 (5 bases). Trimming removed 3 bases from V and 1 base from J, with 10 bases in between. Germline loops: CDR1 SGHTA, CDR2 FQGTGA. The CDR3 is made up of 16 amino acids. CDR3 nucleotides: TGTGCCAGCAGCTTCGGGATAGGGTCTGGGGCCAACGTCCTGACTTTC. This sequence encodes CASSFGIGSGANVLTF.

The gene calls are TRBV7-3 and TRBJ2-6; possibly TRBD1 for D (6 bases). The CDR3 is 17 residues long. Germline CDR1 and CDR2: SGHTA and FQGTGA. The V gene lost 3 bases and the J gene lost 0 bases, with 12 bases spanning the gap. CDR3 amino acids: CASSLQGHNSGANVLTF. The CDR3 coding sequence is TGTGCCAGCAGCTTGCAGGGGCATAACTCTGGGGCCAACGTCCTGACTTTC.

The chain employs TRBV4-2 and TRBJ1-2, with D perhaps matching TRBD1 (5 bases). The CDR3 totals 15 residues. Per the germline V gene, CDR1 is LGHNA and CDR2 is YNFKEQ. V was pared by 2 bases and J by 0 bases, with 10 bases between. Here the CDR3 DNA reads TGTGCCAGCAGCCAACCGGACACTCCTAACTATGGCTACACCTTC. Translating it yields CASSQPDTPNYGYTF.

This clone was observed a single time. Other nucleotide sequences in the sample specify the same CDR3. The chain employs TRBV4-2 and TRBJ1-5; D remains unclear. Looked up from germline, CDR1 is LGHNA and CDR2 is YNFKEQ. V lost 0 bases and J 6 bases, leaving 6 bases between the germline ends. The CDR3 has 13 amino acids. CDR3 nucleotides: TGTGCCAGCAGCCAAGATGGGAGTCAGCCCCAGCATTTT. Amino acid sequence: CASSQDGSQPQHF.

The chain combines TRBV29-1 with TRBJ2-7, with 11 bases lining up with TRBD1. The V gene's germline CDR1 is SQVTM and CDR2 ANQGSEA. The ends lost 7 bases at V and 4 bases at J; junction bases unmatched: 6. The CDR3 runs 13 residues. The CDR3, as DNA: TGCAGCGCTGGGACAGGGGGGAATTACGAGCAGTACTTC. This gives the protein CSAGTGGNYEQYF.